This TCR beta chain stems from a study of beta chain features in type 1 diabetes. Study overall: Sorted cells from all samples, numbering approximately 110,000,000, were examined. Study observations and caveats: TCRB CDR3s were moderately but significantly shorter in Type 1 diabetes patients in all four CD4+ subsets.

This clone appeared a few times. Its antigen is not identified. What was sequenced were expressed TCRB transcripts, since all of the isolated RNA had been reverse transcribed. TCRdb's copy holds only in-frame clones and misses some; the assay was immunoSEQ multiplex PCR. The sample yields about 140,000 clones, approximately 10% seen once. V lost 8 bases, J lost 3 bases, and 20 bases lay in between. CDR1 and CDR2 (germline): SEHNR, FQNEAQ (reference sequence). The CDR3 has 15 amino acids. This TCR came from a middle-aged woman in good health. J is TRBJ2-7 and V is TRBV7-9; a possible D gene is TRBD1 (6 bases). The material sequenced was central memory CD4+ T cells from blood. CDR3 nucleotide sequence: TGTGCCAGCGCCCCAACGAGAGGGACACTCTACGAGCAGTACTTC. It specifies CASAPTRGTLYEQYF.